This TCR beta chain was sequenced for a study of blood T cell repertoires in COVID-19. Study-wide background: Acute and convalescent COVID-19 specimens originated in the United States, Italy and Spain. T cells, B-cell-depleted T cells, or PBMCs supplied cDNA or gDNA.

This CDR3 is 16 amino acids long. With 3 bases clipped from V and 10 bases from J, the junction kept 11 bases outside the gene matches. Germline assignment: CDR1 LNHDA and CDR2 SQIVND (reference sequence). In this sample, this clone turned up once. Per the original data handling: Estimates of nucleated cell counts were drawn from the amplification of reference gene primers. TCRdb's copy holds only in-frame clones and misses some; the assay was immunoSEQ multiplex PCR. Clonal size and the V and J genes are those of that table, whereas D and trimming came from the DNA. The table includes roughly 200,000 clones, 89% detected once.

The receptor's source is a middle-aged man with acute or convalescent COVID-19. The material sequenced was peripheral blood. The chain uses TRBV19 and TRBJ2-1, with TRBD2 identical over 11 bases. The CDR3 nucleotides read TGTGCCAGTAGTATTACACTAGCGGGGGCCGACAGGGAGCAGTTCTTC. Translation gives CASSITLAGADREQFF.